Listed below are T cell receptor beta chains from one sample, sequenced in a study of siplizumab effects on memory and regulatory T cells. Measured with immunoSEQ multiplex PCR; TCRdb has only the in-frame clones, and not every one. The sample yields more than 75,000 clones, more than 95% seen once. The sequenced sample consisted of naive CD4+ T cells sorted from blood. Receptors originate from a human donor in good health. CDR3s include the opening cysteine and the closing phenylalanine or tryptophan. A D gene is named only where the DNA matches it firmly. Clone size is not always given. Where it is, it says once, few, many or a class for expanded clones.

length	V	size	J	D	CDR3	DNA
16	TRBV7-2	-	TRBJ2-5	TRBD2	CASSLGTSGGGETQYF	TGTGCCAGCAGCCTGGGGACTAGCGGGGGAGGGGAGACCCAGTACTTC
13	TRBV7-9	-	TRBJ1-4	-	CASSSPPDEKLFF	TGTGCCAGCAGCTCACCACCCGATGAAAAACTGTTTTTT
16	TRBV19	-	TRBJ2-7	TRBD1	CASSTSGTAMSYEQYF	TGTGCCAGTAGTACCTCAGGGACAGCGATGTCCTACGAGCAGTACTTC
15	TRBV18	-	TRBJ1-5	-	CASSSGTPSNQPQHF	TGTGCCAGCTCAAGCGGGACACCTAGCAATCAGCCCCAGCATTTT
15	TRBV7-9	once	TRBJ2-2	TRBD1	CASSLGQGYTGELFF	TGTGCCAGCAGCTTAGGACAGGGTTACACCGGGGAGCTGTTTTTT
12	TRBV14	-	TRBJ1-2	-	CASSLTAYGYTF	TGTGCCAGCAGCCTGACGGCTTATGGCTACACCTTC
15	TRBV11-2	-	TRBJ2-7	TRBD2	CASSFQGPNSGGQYF	TGTGCCAGCAGCTTTCAGGGGCCGAATAGCGGGGGGCAGTACTTC
15	TRBV7-9	-	TRBJ1-1	-	CASSTSGSIHTEAFF	TGTGCCAGCAGCACCTCCGGGAGTATACACACTGAAGCTTTCTTT
15	TRBV7-3	-	TRBJ2-1	TRBD2	CASSLVSGALNEQFF	TGTGCCAGCAGCCTAGTGAGCGGGGCTCTCAATGAGCAGTTCTTC
17	TRBV30	-	TRBJ2-6	TRBD2	CAWISGGATLGANVLTF	TGTGCCTGGATTAGCGGGGGTGCTACCCTTGGGGCCAACGTCCTGACTTTC
14	TRBV7-6	-	TRBJ1-4	-	CASSLGATNEKLFF	TGTGCCAGCAGCTTAGGAGCAACTAATGAAAAACTGTTTTTT
14	TRBV7-6	-	TRBJ1-3	-	CASSFLGSGNTIYF	TGTGCCAGCAGCTTTCTGGGCAGTGGAAACACCATATATTTT
12	TRBV30	-	TRBJ1-1	-	CAWSVVDTEAFF	TGTGCCTGGAGTGTAGTTGACACTGAAGCTTTCTTT
15	TRBV5-4	once	TRBJ1-3	-	CASSPGGLSGNTIYF	TGTGCCAGCAGCCCGGGGGGATTGAGTGGAAACACCATATATTTT
16	TRBV5-1	once	TRBJ2-2	-	CASRISAGTPTGELFF	TGCGCCAGCAGAATTTCCGCTGGGACACCCACCGGGGAGCTGTTTTTT
15	TRBV7-2	-	TRBJ2-3	-	CASSPYPSEGDTQYF	TGTGCCAGCAGCCCCTATCCCTCGGAAGGAGATACGCAGTATTTT
14	TRBV11-3	-	TRBJ2-3	-	CASSPWYSTDTQYF	TGTGCCAGCAGCCCGTGGTATAGCACAGATACGCAGTATTTT
17	TRBV7-2	-	TRBJ1-2	-	CASSLALRDKANYGYTF	TGTGCCAGCAGCTTAGCGCTGAGGGACAAAGCTAACTATGGCTACACCTTC
16	TRBV4-2	-	TRBJ2-3	-	CASSQVETASTDTQYF	TGTGCCAGCAGCCAAGTGGAGACGGCTAGCACAGATACGCAGTATTTT
16	TRBV19	-	TRBJ2-1	TRBD2	CASSMAGTSGHNEQFF	TGTGCCAGTAGTATGGCCGGGACTAGCGGGCACAATGAGCAGTTCTTC
11	TRBV21-1	-	TRBJ2-7	-	CASIKSGTVYF	TGTGCCAGCATTAAATCCGGGACAGTTTACTTC
15	TRBV5-1	-	TRBJ2-3	TRBD2	CASSRGLALEDTQYF	TGCGCCAGCAGCCGGGGACTAGCCCTCGAGGATACGCAGTATTTT
14	TRBV5-1	-	TRBJ2-7	-	CASSLEGGRYEQYF	TGCGCCAGCAGCTTGGAGGGGGGGCGCTACGAGCAGTACTTC
14	TRBV29-1	-	TRBJ2-2	-	CSVIGGLNTGELFF	TGCAGCGTTATAGGCGGGCTGAACACCGGGGAGCTGTTTTTT
15	TRBV18	-	TRBJ2-5	-	CASSPTASGQETQYF	TGTGCCAGCTCACCAACAGCGAGCGGTCAAGAGACCCAGTACTTC
11	TRBV10-2	-	TRBJ2-1	-	CASSASGPELF	TGCGCCAGCAGTGCCTCGGGGCCCGAGCTCTTC
16	TRBV12-5	-	TRBJ1-5	-	CASGSLIQGGNQPQHF	TGTGCTAGTGGTTCTTTAATCCAGGGAGGCAATCAGCCCCAGCATTTT
13	TRBV5-6	-	TRBJ1-2	-	CASSPWGSYGYTF	TGTGCCAGCAGCCCGTGGGGGTCCTATGGCTACACCTTC
12	TRBV6-5	-	TRBJ1-2	-	CASKRDGDGYTF	TGTGCCAGCAAGCGAGACGGGGATGGCTACACCTTC
12	TRBV7-9	-	TRBJ1-1	-	CASSLGALEAFF	TGTGCCAGCAGCTTAGGGGCGCTTGAAGCTTTCTTT
13	TRBV7-2	-	TRBJ1-6	-	CASSLDRESPLHF	TGTGCCAGCAGCTTAGATCGGGAGTCACCCCTCCACTTT
15	TRBV5-1	-	TRBJ2-1	-	CASSLDGKGYNEQFF	TGCGCCAGCAGCTTGGACGGTAAAGGATACAATGAGCAGTTCTTC
15	TRBV6-5	-	TRBJ2-2	TRBD1	CASSLGTAITGELFF	TGTGCCAGCAGTTTAGGGACAGCCATCACCGGGGAGCTGTTTTTT
13	TRBV5-4	-	TRBJ1-2	-	CASSLGSNYGYTF	TGTGCCAGCAGCTTGGGGTCTAACTATGGCTACACCTTC